This record concerns one T cell receptor beta chain sequence. Its matching antigen is unknown. CD8 cells classed as naive were CD45RO-negative and positively selected for CCR7, excluding terminally differentiated effector memory CD45RA+ cells. Healthy HIV-negative adults with no recent acute infections or vaccinations were recruited as donors. The sample belongs to a study of shared clonotypes between healthy human individuals. V was clipped by 1 base and J by 10 bases, with 9 bases between them. In germline, CDR1 is SGHTA, CDR2 FQGNSA. The CDR3 length is 12 residues. Assay used: immunoSEQ multiplex PCR; TCRdb lists only in-frame clones, some missing. The data show over 2 million clones, about 95% seen once. Findings of the study overall: Memory subsets generally showed lower estimated richness than naive subsets.

The sequencing sample was made of naive CD8+ T cells sorted from blood. This sequence originates from a man aged 18 to 35 in good health. This chain links TRBV7-2 with TRBJ2-3; D is unresolved. CDR3 in DNA: TGTGCCAGCAGCTTAGGACTCCAAGCGCAGTATTTT. Its translation is CASSLGLQAQYF. Full variable domain (outside the CDR3, taken from reference TRBV7-2 and TRBJ2-3): GAGVSQSPSNKVTEKGKDVELRCDPISGHTALYWYRQSLGQGLEFLIYFQGNSAPDKSGLPSDRFSAERTGGSVSTLTIQRTQQEDSAVYLCASSLGLQAQYFGPGTRLTVL.